The clone carrying this TCR beta chain is classed as medium-sized. The target antigen is unknown. V lost 3 bases and J lost 2, with 8 bases in between. CDR3 size: 13 residues. Constant-region reverse primers amplified full-length variable regions, followed by semi-nested Nested Universal Primer A PCR. A single record per CDR3 protein comes from TCRdb applying MiXCR to the 5' RACE reads. The table has about 7,200 distinct CDR3 sequences, around 40% seen once. The memory fraction was CD4+CD45RO+CD25- cells. General study points: Tumor Tregs overlapped most with tumor, then blood, naive CD4+ cells. In terms of TCR gene usage, tumor memory CD4+ T cells clustered together with blood and lymph node memory CD4+ cells, as well as with lymph node naive CD4+ cells.

The J gene is TRBJ2-7, the V gene TRBV12-3 or TRBV12-4; unclear D gene. The sequencing sample was made of memory CD4+ T cells sorted from blood. Subset noted: memory CD4+ T cells, CD4+CD45RO+CD25-. This clonotype was obtained from a female donor with breast cancer. CDR3 loop: CASSLQSPYEQYF. The CDR3 DNA is TGTGCCAGCAGTTTGCAGAGCCCCTACGAGCAGTACTTC.